The present TCR beta chain was sequenced within a study of response to subunit inactivated influenza vaccine. The CDR3 covers 12 residues. Germline CDR1 is DFQATT and CDR2 is SNEGSKA (reference sequence). V was cut by 6 bases and J by 8 bases, with 16 bases left in between. Whole-study findings and limits: With each seasonal influenza vaccination, the authors suggested, few new T cells are recruited.

TCRdb itself ran the RT-PCR reads through MiXCR, one entry per CDR3 protein. The top ten clones hold 10% of a sample with about 800,000 distinct CDR3 sequences, less than 25% of them seen once. As regards this clonotype: The antigen is undetermined.

This clonotype was obtained from a man aged 50 to 59 who received an inactivated influenza vaccine. The source was PBMCs from blood, collected 5 days after vaccination. V is TRBV20-1 and J is TRBJ1-1; maybe TRBD1 (5 bases). For the CDR3, the DNA is TGCAGTGCCCGGGGACCCGTTCTAGAAGCTTTCTTT. Residues: CSARGPVLEAFF.